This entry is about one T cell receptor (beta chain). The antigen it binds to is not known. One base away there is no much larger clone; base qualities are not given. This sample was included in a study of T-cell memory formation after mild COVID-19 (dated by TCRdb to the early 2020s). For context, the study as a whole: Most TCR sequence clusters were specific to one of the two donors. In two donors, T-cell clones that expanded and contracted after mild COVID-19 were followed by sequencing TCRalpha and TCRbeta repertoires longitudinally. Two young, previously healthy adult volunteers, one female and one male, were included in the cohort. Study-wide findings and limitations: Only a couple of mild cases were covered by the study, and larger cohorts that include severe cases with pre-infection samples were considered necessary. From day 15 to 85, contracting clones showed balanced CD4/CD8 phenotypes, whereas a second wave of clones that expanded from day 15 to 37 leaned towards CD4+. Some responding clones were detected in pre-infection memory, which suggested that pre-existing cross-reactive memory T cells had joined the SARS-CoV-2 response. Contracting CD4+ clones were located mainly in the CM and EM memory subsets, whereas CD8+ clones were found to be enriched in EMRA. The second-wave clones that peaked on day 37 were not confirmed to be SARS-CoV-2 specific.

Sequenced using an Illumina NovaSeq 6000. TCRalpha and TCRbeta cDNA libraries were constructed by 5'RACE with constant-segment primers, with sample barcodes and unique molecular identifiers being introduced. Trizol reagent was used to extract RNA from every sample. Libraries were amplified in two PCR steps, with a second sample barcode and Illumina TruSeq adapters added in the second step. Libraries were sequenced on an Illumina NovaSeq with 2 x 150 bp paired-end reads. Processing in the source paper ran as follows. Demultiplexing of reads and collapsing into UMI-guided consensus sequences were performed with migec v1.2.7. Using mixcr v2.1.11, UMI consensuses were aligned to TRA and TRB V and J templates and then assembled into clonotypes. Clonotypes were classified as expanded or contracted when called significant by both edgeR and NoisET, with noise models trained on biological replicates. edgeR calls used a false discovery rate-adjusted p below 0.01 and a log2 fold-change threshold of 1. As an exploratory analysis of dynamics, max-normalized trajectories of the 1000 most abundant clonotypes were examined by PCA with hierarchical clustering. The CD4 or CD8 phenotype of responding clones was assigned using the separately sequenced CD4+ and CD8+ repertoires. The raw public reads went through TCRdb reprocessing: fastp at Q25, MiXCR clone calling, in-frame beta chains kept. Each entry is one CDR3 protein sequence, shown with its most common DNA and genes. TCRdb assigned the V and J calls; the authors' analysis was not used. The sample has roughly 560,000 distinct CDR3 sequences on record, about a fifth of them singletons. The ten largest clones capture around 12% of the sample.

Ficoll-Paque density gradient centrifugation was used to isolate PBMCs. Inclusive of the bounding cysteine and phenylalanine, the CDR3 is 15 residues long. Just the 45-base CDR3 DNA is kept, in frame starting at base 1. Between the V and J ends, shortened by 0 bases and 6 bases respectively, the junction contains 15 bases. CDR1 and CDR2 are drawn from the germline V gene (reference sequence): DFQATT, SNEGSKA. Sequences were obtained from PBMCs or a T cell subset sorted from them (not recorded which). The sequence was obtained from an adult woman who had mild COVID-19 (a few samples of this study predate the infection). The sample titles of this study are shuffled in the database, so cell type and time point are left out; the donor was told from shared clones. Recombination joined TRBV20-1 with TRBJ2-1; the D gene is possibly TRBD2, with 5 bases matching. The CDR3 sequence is CSARDVWGEGNEQFF. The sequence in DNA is TGCAGTGCTAGAGATGTTTGGGGAGAAGGCAATGAGCAGTTCTTC.